Following are 27 T cell receptor beta chains from one sample sequenced in a study of blood T cells in healthy people across ages (dated by TCRdb to the mid-2010s). Library construction relied on 5' RACE. Sequencing used an Illumina HiSeq 2500. The second PCR ran for roughly 7 to 12 cycles and used a J-beta primer mix along with a sample-barcoded 5' primer. TCRdb redid the processing of the public reads, applying fastp at Q25 and MiXCR, and retained in-frame beta chains. Rows are unified per CDR3 protein, each entry keeping the most common DNA and genes. The sample table lists about 750,000 distinct CDR3 sequences, 50% to 65% of them with a count of one. The ten largest clones take up about 42% of the sample. The sequenced sample consisted of blood. These receptors originate from a man at least 80 years old in good health.

This clonotype has just one count. The chain uses TRBV14 and TRBJ2-7; D gene uncertain. Germline V CDR1 and CDR2: SGHDN, FVKESK. The length of the CDR3 is 15 residues. V was pared by 0 bases and J by 7 bases, with 16 bases between. CDR3 loop: CASSQDRRQSEEQYF. DNA of the CDR3: TGTGCCAGCAGCCAAGATAGAAGGCAGAGCGAAGAGCAGTACTTC.

The J gene is TRBJ1-1, the V gene TRBV5-4; the D is unclear. This CDR3 contains 13 residues. Germline lookup yields CDR1 SGHNT and CDR2 YYREEE (reference sequence). V lost 0 bases and J lost 4, with 7 bases in between. For the CDR3, the DNA is TGTGCCAGCAGCTTGGAGGTGAGCACTGAAGCTTTCTTT. Encoded protein: CASSLEVSTEAFF.

This sequence joins TRBV5-1 and TRBJ1-1; D ambiguous. Trimming took off 4 bases at V and 1 base at J, with 8 bases between the two ends. The CDR3 is 13 amino acids. Germline V CDR1 and CDR2: SGHRS, YFSETQ. In DNA form, the CDR3 reads TGCGCCAGCAGCCCATACACGAACACTGAAGCTTTCTTT. Translated: CASSPYTNTEAFF.

The chain has TRBV6-5 and TRBJ1-3; no reliable D call. CDR3 size: 19 residues. V was shortened by 0 bases and J by 0 bases, with 18 bases between the two germline ends. The germline V gene encodes CDR1 MNHEY and CDR2 SVGAGI. CDR3 residues: CASSYSIRSAVFSGNTIYF. The CDR3 nucleotides read TGTGCCAGCAGTTACTCGATCCGGTCGGCGGTCTTCTCTGGAAACACCATATATTTT.

V usage is TRBV5-1 and J usage is TRBJ2-7; D gene unclear. The CDR3 is 14 residues long. V was pared by 1 base and J by 12 bases, with 20 bases between. Germline CDR1 is SGHRS and CDR2 is YFSETQ. The CDR3 DNA sequence: TGCGCCAGCAGCTTGCCGGAGTATGTCGAGACCCGGTACTTC. Translation gives CASSLPEYVETRYF. The full variable domain, with the rest looked up from reference TRBV5-1 and TRBJ2-7, is KAGVTQTPRYLIKTRGQQVTLSCSPISGHRSVSWYQQTPGQGLQFLFEYFSETQRNKGNFPGRFSGRQFSNSRSEMNVSTLELGDSALYLCASSLPEYVETRYFGPGTRLTVT.

The chain uses TRBV6-2 or TRBV6-3 and TRBJ2-2; possibly TRBD1 for D (5 bases). V was clipped by 5 bases and J by 0 bases, with 13 bases between them. Germline V gene data show CDR1 as MNHEY and CDR2 as SVGEGT. There are 16 residues in the CDR3. Written as DNA, the CDR3 is TGTGCCAGCAGTCAGACAGCCACCCCGAACACCGGGGAGCTGTTTTTT. The encoded protein is CASSQTATPNTGELFF.

The gene calls are TRBV6-1 and TRBJ2-1, with 16 bases matching TRBD2. Germline values: CDR1 MNHNS, CDR2 SASEGT. V lost 5 bases, J lost 4 bases, and 8 bases stayed unmatched. There are 18 residues in the CDR3. The CDR3 DNA is TGTGCCAGCAGTCTTTCGGGGACTAGCGGGAGGGGATACAATGAGCAGTTCTTC. Amino acid sequence: CASSLSGTSGRGYNEQFF.

The chain couples TRBV4-1 to TRBJ1-1; no firm D call. The CDR3 is 13 residues long. Trimming removed 3 bases from V and 7 bases from J, with 12 bases in between. The V gene's germline CDR1 is MGHRA and CDR2 YSYEKL. CDR3 region: CASSHPLGSEAFF. The CDR3, as DNA: TGCGCCAGCAGCCATCCCCTAGGGAGTGAAGCTTTCTTT.

This rearrangement joins TRBV9 to TRBJ2-4, with D perhaps matching TRBD1 (5 bases). Gene TRBJ2-7 matches the end of the DNA better, so the J call may be wrong. Germline CDR1 reads SGDLS; CDR2 reads YYNGEE. CDR3 length: 14 residues. This CDR3 reads CASSGGGRGYEQYF. DNA for the CDR3: TGTGCCAGCAGCGGGGGCGGCCGAGGCTACGAGCAGTACTTC.

In the case of this clonotype: Mismatch with germline at one junction end may stem from a read error. This rearrangement joins TRBV5-1 to TRBJ1-4; 7 bases agree with TRBD1. The CDR3 length is 14 residues. The germline V gene has CDR1 SGHRS and CDR2 YFSETQ. The CDR3 region has the DNA TGCGCCAGCAGGTTGGGACAGCCGAATGAAAAACTGTTTTTT. As protein: CASRLGQPNEKLFF.

This clonotype was seen once. The chain has TRBV10-3 and TRBJ2-3; 10 bases are shared with TRBD2. Unmatched junction bases numbered 17, after V lost 6 bases and J lost 14 bases. The CDR3 consists of 15 residues. Germline lookup yields CDR1 ENHRY and CDR2 SYGVKD. CDR3 protein: CAIRAGLADPRYAYF. As DNA, the CDR3 is TGTGCCATCAGGGCCGGACTAGCGGACCCCAGATACGCGTATTTT.

This clonotype was detected only once. V usage is TRBV6-6 and J usage is TRBJ2-7, with TRBD2 as a possible D gene (6 bases). CDR1 and CDR2 (germline): MNHNY, SVGAGI (reference sequence). This CDR3 contains 13 residues. V was cut by 0 bases and J by 6 bases, with 9 bases left in between. CDR3 amino acids: CASSYSTRREQYF. The CDR3 nucleotides read TGTGCCAGCAGTTACTCGACTAGGCGCGAGCAGTACTTC.

The chain recombines TRBV10-1 with TRBJ2-7; possibly TRBD1 for D (5 bases). The germline CDR1 and CDR2 sequences are WNHNN and SYGVQD (reference sequence). The CDR3 runs to 15 residues. Trimming cost V 3 bases and J 7 bases, with 19 bases left between them. The CDR3 reads CASSDTGEMYNEQYF. DNA for the CDR3: TGCGCCAGCAGTGATACAGGAGAGATGTACAATGAGCAGTACTTC.

This chain links TRBV29-1 with TRBJ2-7, with D perhaps matching TRBD2 (5 bases). This CDR3 contains 14 residues. Per the germline V gene, CDR1 is SQVTM and CDR2 is ANQGSEA. V lost 4 bases, J lost 3 bases, and 16 bases lay in between. For the CDR3, the DNA is TGCAGCGTTGGAGGGCTGGGCGCCATCTACGAGCAGTACTTC. The encoded protein is CSVGGLGAIYEQYF.

Written as DNA, the CDR3 is TGCGCCAGCAGCTCCGCTCCCCGACAGTTTAATCAGCCCCAGCATTTT. Amino acid sequence: CASSSAPRQFNQPQHF. V and J are TRBV5-1 and TRBJ1-5; D possibly corresponds to TRBD1 (5 bases). Trimming left V 3 bases short and J 4 bases short, with 17 bases between. Germline values: CDR1 SGHRS, CDR2 YFSETQ. The CDR3 contains 16 residues.

CDR3 loop: CASSAGPGLAVYEQYF. In DNA form, the CDR3 reads TGTGCCAGCAGTGCGGGTCCGGGACTAGCGGTTTACGAGCAGTACTTC. This sequence joins TRBV6-6 and TRBJ2-7, with 11 bases fitting TRBD2. The CDR3 spans 16 residues. The V gene end was trimmed by 5 bases and the J gene end by 4 bases; junction bases not matched to a gene: 10. Germline CDR1 is MNHNY and CDR2 is SVGAGI (reference sequence).

The chain uses TRBV12-3 or TRBV12-4 and TRBJ1-5; 8 bases are a match to TRBD1. This CDR3 is built from 17 residues. Unmatched junction bases numbered 12, after V lost 4 bases and J lost 4 bases. CDR3: CASSSSPDRGGNQPQHF. DNA for the CDR3: TGTGCCAGCAGTTCATCCCCAGACAGGGGAGGAAATCAGCCCCAGCATTTT.

A note on this clonotype: The junction and the germline gene differ at one end; a read error may be behind it. The genes are TRBV3-1 and TRBJ2-1, with D unclear. Germline CDR1 is LGHDT and CDR2 is YNNKEL (reference sequence). This CDR3 is 11 amino acids long. CDR3 in amino acids: CASGQGNEQFF. The DNA for the CDR3 is TGTGCCAGCGGCCAAGGTAATGAGCAGTTCTTC.

The table lists this clonotype with a few counts. The gene calls are TRBV6-1 and TRBJ2-1; TRBD1 matches 9 bases. The ends lost 4 bases at V and 6 bases at J; junction bases unmatched: 7. Looked up from germline, CDR1 is MNHNS and CDR2 is SASEGT. The CDR3 is 15 residues long. The CDR3 loop is CASSAPATGGNEQFF. The CDR3 DNA reads as TGTGCCAGCAGTGCCCCGGCGACAGGGGGCAATGAGCAGTTCTTC.

The gene calls are TRBV5-1 and TRBJ1-2; TRBD1 might be the D (5 bases). The V gene lost 7 bases and the J gene lost 8 bases, with 24 bases spanning the gap. The CDR3 spans 15 residues. Germline V gene sequence: CDR1 SGHRS, CDR2 YFSETQ. CDR3 sequence: CASGTGTVRERGYTF. CDR3 coding DNA: TGCGCCAGCGGGACGGGGACGGTTCGTGAACGGGGCTACACCTTC.

This clonotype was counted once. V is TRBV4-2 and J is TRBJ2-1, with 12 bases that match TRBD2. This CDR3 comprises 17 residues. CDR1 and CDR2 (germline): LGHNA, YNFKEQ. After removal of 3 bases from V and 10 bases from J, the junction contained 13 bases not matched to a gene. CDR3 DNA sequence: TGTGCCAGCAGCCAGGCTGGGAGGACTAGCGGGAACGACGAGCAGTTCTTC. As protein: CASSQAGRTSGNDEQFF.

The rearrangement uses TRBV20-1 and TRBJ2-4; D possibly corresponds to TRBD2 (7 bases). The J call is uncertain, as TRBJ2-7 better fits the DNA end. The germline V gene encodes CDR1 DFQATT and CDR2 SNEGSKA (reference sequence). The CDR3 has 15 residues. The CDR3 spells CSARDQKRGHYEQYF. In DNA, the CDR3 is TGCAGTGCTAGAGATCAGAAGCGGGGACACTACGAGCAGTACTTC.

This clonotype came up a few times. V gene TRBV6-5 combines with J gene TRBJ2-3, with D perhaps assigned TRBD1 or TRBD2 (6 bases each). V lost 6 bases and J 14 bases, leaving 15 bases between the germline ends. Germline V CDR1 and CDR2: MNHEY, SVGAGI. The CDR3 has 11 residues. The CDR3 DNA reads as TGTGCCAGCAGCGGGGGCAGATACGCGTATTTT. Its translation is CASSGGRYAYF.

This clonotype was recorded a few times. The chain carries TRBV28 and TRBJ2-7, with D tentatively TRBD2 (6 bases). V lost 7 bases to trimming and J lost 7 bases, with 14 bases between them. CDR3 length equals 12 residues. The V gene's germline CDR1 is MDHEN and CDR2 SYDVKM. CDR3: CASKWLGGEQYF. DNA of the CDR3: TGTGCCAGCAAGTGGCTGGGGGGAGAGCAGTACTTC.

There are a few counts of this clonotype. The V and J genes are TRBV4-2 and TRBJ2-7, with TRBD2 matching over 8 bases. Germline CDR1 is LGHNA and CDR2 is YNFKEQ. The CDR3 consists of 15 residues. The trim removed 3 bases at V and 2 bases at J, leaving 6 bases unmatched. CDR3 nucleotide sequence: TGTGCCAGCAGCCAGACGACTAGCGCAGCCTACGAGCAGTACTTC. Protein sequence: CASSQTTSAAYEQYF.

CDR3 region: CSASRLDRGNQPQHF. CDR3 sequence (DNA): TGCAGTGCTAGTCGGCTAGACAGGGGCAATCAGCCCCAGCATTTT. V gene TRBV20-1 combines with J gene TRBJ1-5; 7 positions agree with TRBD1. Germline CDR1 and CDR2: DFQATT and SNEGSKA (reference sequence). With 3 bases clipped from V and 2 bases from J, the junction kept 7 bases outside the gene matches. The CDR3 consists of 15 residues.

The count of this clonotype is one. The chain joins TRBV4-1 to TRBJ2-1; TRBD2 agrees at 8 bases. This CDR3 comprises 20 residues. The J segment lost 3 bases and the V segment lost 0 bases, leaving 16 bases of the junction unmatched. Germline CDR1 reads MGHRA; CDR2 reads YSYEKL. The CDR3 is CASSQDGGSGIVKIYNEQFF. In DNA, the CDR3 is TGCGCCAGCAGCCAAGATGGGGGTAGCGGGATCGTAAAGATCTACAATGAGCAGTTCTTC.